This T cell receptor (beta chain) was identified in a study of technical replicates of blood from four donors. This table comes from immunoSEQ multiplex PCR, and its TCRdb copy is limited to in-frame clones, with some not included. The top ten clones hold approximately 0.39% of a sample with about 80,000 clones, about 89% of them seen once. This CDR3 comprises 17 residues. The sequence came from a human donor in good health. The sequenced material came from T cells isolated from PBMCs. The J gene is TRBJ2-1, the V gene TRBV12-2; the table assigns TRBD1, which was not confirmed against the DNA. TRBV12-2 constitutes a pseudogene. CDR3 protein: CASRATKGGIIYNEQFF. Here the CDR3 DNA reads TGTGCAAGTCGCGCCACTAAAGGGGGAATTATCTACAATGAGCAGTTCTTC.